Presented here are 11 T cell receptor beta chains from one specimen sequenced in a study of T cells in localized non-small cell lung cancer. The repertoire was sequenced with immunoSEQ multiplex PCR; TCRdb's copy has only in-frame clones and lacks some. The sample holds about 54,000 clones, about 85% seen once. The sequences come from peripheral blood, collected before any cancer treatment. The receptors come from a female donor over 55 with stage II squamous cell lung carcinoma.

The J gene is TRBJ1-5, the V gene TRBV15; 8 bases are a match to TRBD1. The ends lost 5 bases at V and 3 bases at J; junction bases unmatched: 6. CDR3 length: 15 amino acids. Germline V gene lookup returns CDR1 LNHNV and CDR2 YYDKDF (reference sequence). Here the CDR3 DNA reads TGTGCCACCAGCCAACGACAGGGGATCAATCAGCCCCAGCATTTT. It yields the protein CATSQRQGINQPQHF.

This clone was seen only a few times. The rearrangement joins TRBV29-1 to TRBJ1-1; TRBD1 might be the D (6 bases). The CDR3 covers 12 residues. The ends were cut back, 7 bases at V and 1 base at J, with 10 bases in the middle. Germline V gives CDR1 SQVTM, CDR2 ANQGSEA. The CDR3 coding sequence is TGCAGCGGTGGACAGACGAACACTGAAGCTTTCTTT. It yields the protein CSGGQTNTEAFF.

CDR3 region: CASSLSMADLANYGYTF. CDR3 sequence (DNA): TGTGCCAGCAGTTTATCGATGGCGGACCTAGCTAACTATGGCTACACCTTC. This chain uses TRBV27 with TRBJ1-2, with D hard to call. The germline CDR1 and CDR2 sequences are MNHEY and SMNVEV (reference sequence). The CDR3 consists of 17 residues. Trimming left V 0 bases short and J 0 bases short, with 14 bases between.

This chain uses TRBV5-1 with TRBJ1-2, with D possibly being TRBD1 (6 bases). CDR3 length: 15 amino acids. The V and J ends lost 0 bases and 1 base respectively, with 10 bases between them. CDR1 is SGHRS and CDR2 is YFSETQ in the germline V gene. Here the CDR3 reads CASSLDGRGNYGYTF. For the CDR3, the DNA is TGCGCCAGCAGCTTGGATGGCAGGGGTAACTATGGCTACACCTTC.

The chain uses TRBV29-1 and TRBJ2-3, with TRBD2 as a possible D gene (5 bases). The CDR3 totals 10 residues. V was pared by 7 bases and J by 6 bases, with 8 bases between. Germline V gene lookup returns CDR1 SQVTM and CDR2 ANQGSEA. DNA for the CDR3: TGCAGCGCGGGGTTTGATACGCAGTATTTT. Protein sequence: CSAGFDTQYF.

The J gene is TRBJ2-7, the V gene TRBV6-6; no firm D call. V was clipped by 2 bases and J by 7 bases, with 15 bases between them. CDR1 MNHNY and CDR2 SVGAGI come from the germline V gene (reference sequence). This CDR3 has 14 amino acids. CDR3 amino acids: CASSYGPSSGEQYF. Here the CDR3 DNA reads TGTGCCAGCAGTTACGGACCTTCGTCAGGAGAGCAGTACTTC.

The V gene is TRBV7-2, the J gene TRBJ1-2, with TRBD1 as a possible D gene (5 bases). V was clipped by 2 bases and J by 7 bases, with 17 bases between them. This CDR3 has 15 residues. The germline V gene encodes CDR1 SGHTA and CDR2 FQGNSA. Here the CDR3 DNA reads TGTGCCAGCAGCTTAAATGGGGCCCAGGCTCTTGGCTACACCTTC. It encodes CASSLNGAQALGYTF.

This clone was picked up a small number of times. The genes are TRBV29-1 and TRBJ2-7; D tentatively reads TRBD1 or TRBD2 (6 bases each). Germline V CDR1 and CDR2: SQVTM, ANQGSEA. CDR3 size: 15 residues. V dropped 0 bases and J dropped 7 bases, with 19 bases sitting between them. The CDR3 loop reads CSVEDPGGLSWEQYF. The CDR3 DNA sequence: TGCAGCGTTGAAGACCCCGGGGGCTTGAGTTGGGAGCAGTACTTC.

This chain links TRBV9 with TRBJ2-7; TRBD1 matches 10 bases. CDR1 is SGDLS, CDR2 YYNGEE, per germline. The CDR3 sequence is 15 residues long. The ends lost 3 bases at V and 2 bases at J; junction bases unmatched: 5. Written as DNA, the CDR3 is TGTGCCAGCAGCGCCCGACAGGGGGCCCCCTACGAGCAGTACTTC. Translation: CASSARQGAPYEQYF.

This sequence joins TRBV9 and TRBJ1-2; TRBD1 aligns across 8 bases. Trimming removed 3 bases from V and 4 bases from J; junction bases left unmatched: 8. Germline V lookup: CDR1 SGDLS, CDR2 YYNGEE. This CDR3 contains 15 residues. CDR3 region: CASSAQDRASYGYTF. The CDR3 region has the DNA TGTGCCAGCAGCGCCCAGGACAGGGCTTCCTATGGCTACACCTTC.

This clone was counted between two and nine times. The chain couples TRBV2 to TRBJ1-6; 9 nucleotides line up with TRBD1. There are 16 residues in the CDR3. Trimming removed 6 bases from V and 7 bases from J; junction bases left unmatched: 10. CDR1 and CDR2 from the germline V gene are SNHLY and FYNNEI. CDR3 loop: CASSKQGAIGNSPLHF. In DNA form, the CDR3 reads TGTGCCAGCAGCAAACAGGGGGCAATTGGGAATTCACCCCTCCACTTT.